The next 22 T cell receptor beta chains were all read from a single sample in a study of glioma-infiltrating T cells after dendritic cell vaccination. Measured with immunoSEQ multiplex PCR; TCRdb has only the in-frame clones, and not every one. Among approximately 93,000 clones listed, about 85% were seen once. Described time point: after dendritic cell vaccination, including at tumor progression/relapse. This specimen was blood, taken after dendritic cell vaccination. Receptors were obtained from a human donor with glioblastoma.

The chain employs TRBV28 and TRBJ2-7; tentatively, D is TRBD2 (6 bases). The CDR3 has 14 amino acids. Trimming pared 6 bases from V and 3 bases from J, leaving 15 bases between. Germline V gene lookup returns CDR1 MDHEN and CDR2 SYDVKM. CDR3 amino acids: CASSRPGRNYEQYF. The CDR3 nucleotides are TGTGCCAGCAGCCGGCCCGGGAGAAACTACGAGCAGTACTTC.

The genes are TRBV19 and TRBJ1-5; D is unclear. The CDR3 runs to 17 residues. Germline CDR1 reads LNHDA; CDR2 reads SQIVND (reference sequence). Trimming cost V 5 bases and J 2 bases, with 19 bases left between them. This chain's CDR3 is CASSPRSMGDGNQPQHF. The CDR3 region has the DNA TGTGCCAGTAGTCCCCGTAGTATGGGCGATGGCAATCAGCCCCAGCATTTT.

There are a few counts of this clone. The chain uses TRBV6-1 and TRBJ2-1, with a possible D match to TRBD1 (7 bases). This CDR3 region has 15 residues. Germline V gene sequence: CDR1 MNHNS, CDR2 SASEGT. V dropped 5 bases and J dropped 3 bases, with 14 bases sitting between them. The DNA for the CDR3 is TGTGCCAGCAGTCAGGGGGGATCGGGCTACAATGAGCAGTTCTTC. Translation: CASSQGGSGYNEQFF.

This clone was counted once. The chain joins TRBV7-6 to TRBJ1-4, with TRBD1 as a possible D gene (5 bases). With 1 base removed from V and 8 bases from J, the gap between germline ends came to 14 bases. The CDR3 loop spans 15 amino acids. Looked up from germline, CDR1 is SGHVS and CDR2 is FNYEAQ. The CDR3: CASSLVQGNWEKLFF. The CDR3 bases are TGTGCCAGCAGCTTAGTCCAGGGCAATTGGGAAAAACTGTTTTTT.

This clone was detected only a few times. The chain carries TRBV2 and TRBJ1-4, with 8 bases lining up with TRBD1. The CDR3 spans 14 residues. In germline, CDR1 is SNHLY, CDR2 FYNNEI. V gave up 4 bases and J gave up 8 bases; unmatched junction bases: 6. Here the CDR3 reads CASSGQGNREKLFF. The CDR3 DNA reads TGTGCCAGCAGTGGACAGGGGAATCGGGAAAAACTGTTTTTT.

The rearrangement links TRBV2 to TRBJ2-7, with D possibly matching TRBD2 (7 bases). This CDR3 region has 14 residues. Deletions cut 4 bases from V and 7 bases from J, with 17 bases between. Germline lookup yields CDR1 SNHLY and CDR2 FYNNEI. The CDR3 protein is CASSAHRGAGEQYF. Written as DNA, the CDR3 is TGTGCCAGCAGTGCCCATCGGGGGGCGGGGGAGCAGTACTTC.

The chain recombines TRBV5-6 with TRBJ2-7, with TRBD1 matching over 7 bases. The CDR3 loop spans 14 amino acids. CDR1 and CDR2 from the germline V gene are SGHDT and YYEEEE. With V trimmed by 4 bases and J by 3 bases, 7 bases remained unmatched. Here the CDR3 reads CASSPSGTVYEQYF. DNA for the CDR3: TGTGCCAGCAGCCCGTCCGGGACAGTCTACGAGCAGTACTTC.

This clone was seen a few times. V usage is TRBV14 and J usage is TRBJ2-3; TRBD2 matches 12 bases. The germline CDR1 and CDR2 sequences are SGHDN and FVKESK. V dropped 1 base and J dropped 4; count of bases not matched to a gene: 3. The CDR3 runs to 16 residues. CDR3 region: CASSQVASGGADTQYF. The DNA for the CDR3 is TGTGCCAGCAGCCAAGTGGCTAGCGGGGGGGCAGATACGCAGTATTTT.

This clone was counted only a few times. The CDR3 DNA sequence: TGTGCCAGTAGCCCCGGAGGGTTCGGGGAGCTGTTTTTT. Its protein product is CASSPGGFGELFF. This chain links TRBV19 with TRBJ2-2; weak D call: TRBD2 (6 bases). The V gene lost 6 bases and the J gene lost 7 bases, with 12 bases spanning the gap. Germline loops: CDR1 LNHDA, CDR2 SQIVND (reference sequence). The CDR3 has 13 residues.

The gene calls are TRBV6-5 and TRBJ2-7; 7 nucleotides align to TRBD1. J lost 3 bases, V lost 0 bases, and 2 bases had no gene match. This CDR3 has 14 amino acids. CDR1 is MNHEY, CDR2 SVGAGI, per germline. CDR3 region: CASSYSTGIYEQYF. For the CDR3, the DNA is TGTGCCAGCAGTTACTCGACAGGGATCTACGAGCAGTACTTC.

The rearrangement joins TRBV2 to TRBJ1-5, with a weak D call TRBD1 (6 bases). The CDR3 has 18 residues. Germline V gene lookup returns CDR1 SNHLY and CDR2 FYNNEI. V was trimmed by 4 bases and J by 0 bases, leaving 19 bases between them. In DNA form, the CDR3 reads TGTGCCAGCAGTGGGGGGAGGGGGTCCACTTTTAGCAATCAGCCCCAGCATTTT. As protein: CASSGGRGSTFSNQPQHF.

This clone was detected only once. This chain connects TRBV27 to TRBJ1-5; 7 bases are shared with TRBD1. Trimming removed 2 bases from V and 3 bases from J; junction bases left unmatched: 4. The CDR3 length is 15 residues. CDR1 and CDR2 from the germline V gene are MNHEY and SMNVEV (reference sequence). The CDR3 loop reads CASSLLGQYNQPQHF. The CDR3 coding sequence is TGTGCCAGCAGTTTACTGGGACAGTACAATCAGCCCCAGCATTTT.

The V and J genes are TRBV11-3 and TRBJ2-1, with D possibly matching TRBD2 (6 bases). This CDR3 is 17 amino acids long. Germline CDR1 SGHNT, CDR2 YENEEA. The V and J ends lost 3 bases and 5 bases respectively, with 20 bases between them. CDR3 DNA: TGTGCCAGCAGCTTGGCCGGGAGAGTCACTCCTAACAATGAGCAGTTCTTC. Amino acids: CASSLAGRVTPNNEQFF.

This rearrangement joins TRBV6-5 to TRBJ2-7, with D tentatively TRBD2 (5 bases). Germline V gene sequence: CDR1 MNHEY, CDR2 SVGAGI. V lost 2 bases and J 0 bases, leaving 8 bases between the germline ends. This CDR3 is built from 14 residues. CDR3 sequence: CASSYRRDSYEQYF. The DNA of the CDR3 is TGTGCCAGCAGTTACCGTCGGGACTCCTACGAGCAGTACTTC.

J is TRBJ2-2 and V is TRBV5-6, with D hard to call. CDR3 size: 13 residues. The germline V gene encodes CDR1 SGHDT and CDR2 YYEEEE. The V and J ends lost 4 bases and 6 bases respectively, with 10 bases between them. This CDR3 is CASSRRRPGELFF. In DNA form, the CDR3 reads TGTGCCAGCAGCCGTCGGAGACCCGGGGAGCTGTTTTTT.

V is TRBV7-8 and J is TRBJ1-3; 8 bases fit TRBD1. The CDR3 is 16 residues long. Trimming removed 2 bases from V and 3 bases from J; junction bases left unmatched: 6. CDR1 is SGHVS, CDR2 FQNEAQ, per germline. CDR3 amino acids: CASSLLDREGGNTIYF. The CDR3 DNA reads TGTGCCAGCAGCTTACTGGACAGGGAGGGTGGAAACACCATATATTTT.

In its sample, this clone was seen once. The rearrangement links TRBV18 to TRBJ2-7; weak D call: TRBD1 (5 bases). The V end was cut by 6 bases, the J end by 3 bases, with 18 bases between. The CDR3 contains 15 residues. The germline gives CDR1 KGHSH, CDR2 LQKENI. This CDR3 is CASSPSPGQGYEQYF. The CDR3 DNA is TGTGCCAGCTCGCCATCCCCCGGGCAGGGCTACGAGCAGTACTTC.

The chain combines TRBV28 with TRBJ1-5, with TRBD1 identical over 8 bases. The CDR3 is made up of 11 amino acids. Germline CDR1 is MDHEN and CDR2 is SYDVKM. V dropped 10 bases and J dropped 6; count of bases not matched to a gene: 2. The CDR3 region is CATRGRQPQHF. The CDR3 DNA is TGTGCCACCAGGGGGCGTCAGCCCCAGCATTTT. The full variable domain, in which reference TRBV28 and TRBJ1-5 provide the parts outside the CDR3, is DVKVTQSSRYLVKRTGEKVFLECVQDMDHENMFWYRQDPGLGLRLIYFSYDVKMKEKGDIPEGYSVSREKKERFSLILESASTNQTSMYLCATRGRQPQHFGDGTRLSIL.

The chain employs TRBV5-1 and TRBJ2-1; the match to TRBD2 covers 8 bases. CDR1 is SGHRS and CDR2 is YFSETQ in the germline V gene. Germline trimming cut 4 bases from V and 4 bases from J; bases unmatched to any gene: 1. The CDR3 is 13 amino acids. The CDR3 is CASSSGGYNEQFF. CDR3 bases: TGCGCCAGCAGCAGCGGGGGTTACAATGAGCAGTTCTTC.

This chain uses TRBV6-5 with TRBJ1-2; 7 bases agree with TRBD1. Per the germline V gene, CDR1 is MNHEY and CDR2 is SVGAGI. This CDR3 is built from 15 residues. V shed 5 bases and J 7 bases; nucleotides not matched to a gene: 13. The CDR3 sequence: CASSKGQRTLGGYTF. DNA of the CDR3: TGTGCCAGCAGTAAGGGACAGCGGACTTTAGGTGGCTACACCTTC.

A word on this clone: At one end, the junction sequence differs from germline, possibly due to a read error. The rearrangement uses TRBV9 and TRBJ1-5, with D unresolved. Germline CDR1 is SGDLS and CDR2 is YYNGEE. The CDR3 runs to 13 residues. CDR3 residues: CLGKVYSNQPQHF. The CDR3 DNA reads as TGCCTTGGTAAAGTCTATAGCAATCAGCCCCAGCATTTT.

The V gene is TRBV6-1, the J gene TRBJ2-7, with 7 bases aligning to TRBD1. Trimming removed 4 bases from V and 2 bases from J; junction bases left unmatched: 8. In germline, CDR1 is MNHNS, CDR2 SASEGT. CDR3 size: 15 residues. The CDR3 DNA sequence: TGTGCCAGCAGTGCTTGGGACAGCTCTGCCTACGAGCAGTACTTC. Amino acid sequence: CASSAWDSSAYEQYF.